This T cell receptor beta chain was captured by sequencing in a study of regulatory T cells in long-lasting Graves disease. Germline CDR1 reads SGHKS; CDR2 reads YYEKEE (reference sequence). The CDR3 sequence is 13 residues long. The ends were cut back, 4 bases at V and 9 bases at J, with 11 bases in the middle. Building of the TCR beta libraries involved iRepertoire HTBI primers and Arm-PCR of CDR3 regions. TCRdb re-called the multiplex PCR reads through MiXCR, storing one row per CDR3 protein. The sample shows fewer than 350,000 distinct CDR3 sequences, 15% to 20% of them seen only once. The time point was: newly diagnosed GD, antithyroid drugs for less than 3 months. RNA isolated from PBMCs was used to make the TCR library. This clonotype came up a few times.

This receptor was identified in a female donor with Graves disease. This specimen was peripheral blood mononuclear cells (PBMCs), taken at new diagnosis, from a patient treated with antithyroid drugs. The chain recombines TRBV5-5 with TRBJ1-6; no clear D. The CDR3 sequence: CASSRASGSPLHF. The CDR3 coding sequence is TGTGCCAGCAGCCGAGCCTCAGGTTCACCCCTCCACTTT.